What follows describes a single T cell receptor beta chain. What it binds is not known. The junction differs from germline at one of its ends, possibly a read error. The data are from a study of T cells in Graves' hyperthyroidism and ophthalmopathy. Study-wide points: Prediction of ophthalmopathy progression came a median approximately 7 months pre-onset.

Germline V gene lookup returns CDR1 SGHVS and CDR2 FNYEAQ. CDR3 size: 14 residues. An absence of ophthalmopathy progression within 18 months meant stable Graves' hyperthyroidism. The study excluded patients with uncontrolled infection, other autoimmune disease, pregnancy or lactation. Each diagnosis was grounded in clinical symptoms, serum thyroxine and TRAb, thyroid ultrasound, and orbital computed tomography. Amplified regions were TCR beta CDR3 sequences from RNA transcripts. A first-round RT-PCR of the TCR CDR3 used the HTBI primer set. In TCRdb, the multiplex PCR reads were re-called with MiXCR into one record per CDR3 protein. In the table there are 500,000 to 600,000 distinct CDR3 sequences, about 43% of which are singletons.

The sample comprised peripheral blood or thyroid tissue (not recorded which). The chain carries TRBV7-6 and TRBJ1-4; D remains unclear. The receptor comes from a young woman with Graves' hyperthyroidism. As DNA, the CDR3 is TGTGCCAGCAGCCTACTCGAGGATAATGAAGAACTGCTTTTT. Amino acid sequence: CASSLLEDNEELLF.